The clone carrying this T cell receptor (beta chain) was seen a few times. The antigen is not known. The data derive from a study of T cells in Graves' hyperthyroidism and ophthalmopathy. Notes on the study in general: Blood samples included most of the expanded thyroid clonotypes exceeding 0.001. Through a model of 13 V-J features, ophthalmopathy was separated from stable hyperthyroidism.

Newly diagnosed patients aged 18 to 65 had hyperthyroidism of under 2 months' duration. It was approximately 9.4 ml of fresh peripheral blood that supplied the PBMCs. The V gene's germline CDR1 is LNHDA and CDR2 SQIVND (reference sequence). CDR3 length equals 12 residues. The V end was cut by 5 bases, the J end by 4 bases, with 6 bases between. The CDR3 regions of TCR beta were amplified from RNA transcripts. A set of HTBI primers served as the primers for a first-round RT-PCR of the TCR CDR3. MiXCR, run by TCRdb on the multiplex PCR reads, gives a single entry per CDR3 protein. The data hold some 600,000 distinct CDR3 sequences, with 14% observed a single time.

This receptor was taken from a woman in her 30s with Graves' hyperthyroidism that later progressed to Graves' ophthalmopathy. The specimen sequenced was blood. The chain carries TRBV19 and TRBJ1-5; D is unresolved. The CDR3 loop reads CASSEDNQPQHF. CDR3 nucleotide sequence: TGTGCCAGTAGTGAAGATAATCAGCCCCAGCATTTT.